Below, 20 T cell receptor beta chains from the same sample are listed, as sequenced in a study of blood T cell repertoires in COVID-19. The repertoire was sequenced with immunoSEQ multiplex PCR; TCRdb's copy has only in-frame clones and lacks some. The sample lists a few hundred thousand clones, 70% to 90% occurring once. Material for sequencing was PBMCs or T cells enriched from blood (not recorded which). Receptor source: a woman aged 18-29 years who had been exposed to COVID-19.

The chain couples TRBV11-2 to TRBJ1-1; 7 nucleotides align to TRBD1. Germline values: CDR1 SGHAT, CDR2 FQNNGV. With V trimmed by 4 bases and J by 5 bases, 7 bases remained unmatched. The CDR3 has 14 residues. The CDR3 nucleotides are TGTGCCAGCAGCTCAGGGGGTGTTGAAACTGAAGCTTTCTTT. This sequence encodes CASSSGGVETEAFF.

The rearrangement uses TRBV10-2 and TRBJ2-3, with D uncertain. The length of the CDR3 is 14 residues. Trimming stripped 3 bases from V and 2 bases from J, with 9 bases between. In germline, CDR1 is WSHSY, CDR2 SAAADI. DNA of the CDR3: TGCGCCAGCAGTGAATGGAGTGTCACAGATACGCAGTATTTT. Translation gives CASSEWSVTDTQYF.

The chain carries TRBV5-5 and TRBJ1-1, with 9 bases lining up with TRBD1. The CDR3 is made up of 16 amino acids. Trimming at V came to 4 bases and at J to 8 bases, leaving 15 bases not matched to a gene. Germline-derived CDR1 and CDR2 are SGHKS and YYEKEE (reference sequence). The CDR3 loop reads CASSAIAGQGMAEAFF. For the CDR3, the DNA is TGTGCCAGCAGCGCGATAGCAGGACAGGGGATGGCGGAAGCTTTCTTT.

The chain links TRBV2 to TRBJ2-7; D possibly corresponds to TRBD1 (6 bases). This CDR3 spans 14 amino acids. The ends were cut back, 8 bases at V and 0 bases at J, with 14 bases in the middle. CDR1 and CDR2 from the germline V gene are SNHLY and FYNNEI. The CDR3 DNA reads as TGTGCCAGCCGGGGACACACTACCTCCTACGAGCAGTACTTC. It codes for CASRGHTTSYEQYF.

J is TRBJ1-5 and V is TRBV7-2; D possibly corresponds to TRBD1 (5 bases). The CDR3 length is 16 residues. V dropped 6 bases and J dropped 1 base, with 16 bases sitting between them. Looked up from germline, CDR1 is SGHTA and CDR2 is FQGNSA. The CDR3 nucleotides are TGTGCCAGCAGTGGCGGGACGGATCACAGCAATCAGCCCCAGCATTTT. It codes for CASSGGTDHSNQPQHF.

The chain links TRBV5-4 to TRBJ1-3; D is possibly TRBD1 (6 bases). V lost 3 bases to trimming and J lost 0 bases, with 19 bases between them. This CDR3 region has 18 residues. From germline, CDR1 is SGHNT and CDR2 YYREEE (reference sequence). The CDR3 bases are TGTGCCAGCAGCTCCTTAAAGGAACAGGGACGCTCTGGAAACACCATATATTTT. Protein: CASSSLKEQGRSGNTIYF.

The V gene is TRBV7-9, the J gene TRBJ1-2; D perhaps matches TRBD1 (6 bases). Trimming took 2 bases from V and 4 from J, leaving 11 bases between them. This CDR3 is 14 amino acids long. CDR1 and CDR2 from the germline V gene are SEHNR and FQNEAQ (reference sequence). The CDR3 bases are TGTGCCAGCAGCTTATTCGGACAGACCTATGGCTACACCTTC. This sequence encodes CASSLFGQTYGYTF.

Here the CDR3 DNA reads TGTGCCATCAGCCCGAACGGCTCTGGAAACACCATATATTTT. Its protein product is CAISPNGSGNTIYF. This chain connects TRBV10-3 to TRBJ1-3; unclear D gene. The CDR3 spans 14 residues. Deletions cut 6 bases from V and 0 bases from J, with 9 bases between. Germline V gene lookup returns CDR1 ENHRY and CDR2 SYGVKD.

The rearrangement joins TRBV9 to TRBJ2-2, with TRBD1 identical over 7 bases. CDR1 SGDLS and CDR2 YYNGEE come from the germline V gene. This CDR3 has 17 residues. After removal of 7 bases from V and 0 bases from J, the junction contained 12 bases not matched to a gene. The CDR3 protein is CASSHTPQGANTGELFF. CDR3 nucleotides: TGTGCCAGCTCTCACACGCCTCAGGGGGCGAACACCGGGGAGCTGTTTTTT.

The chain combines TRBV7-9 with TRBJ2-3; the D gene is possibly TRBD2 (5 bases). This CDR3 has 12 amino acids. Germline CDR1 and CDR2: SEHNR and FQNEAQ (reference sequence). The V and J ends lost 10 bases and 6 bases respectively, with 14 bases between them. The CDR3 nucleotides read TGTGCCACCGTGAGGGATGGGGATACGCAGTATTTT. This sequence encodes CATVRDGDTQYF.

This chain joins TRBV28 and TRBJ1-2; TRBD1 matches at 7 bases. Germline lookup yields CDR1 MDHEN and CDR2 SYDVKM. This CDR3 comprises 12 residues. The V and J ends lost 4 bases and 5 bases, in that order; junction bases with no gene match: 1. As DNA, the CDR3 is TGTGCCAGCAGTTGGGGACAGTATGGCTACACCTTC. Its protein is CASSWGQYGYTF.

This chain links TRBV28 with TRBJ2-1, with TRBD2 matching 12 bases. Germline-derived CDR1 and CDR2 are MDHEN and SYDVKM. V lost 3 bases to trimming and J lost 9 bases; unmatched junction nucleotides: 9. This CDR3 is 16 amino acids long. CDR3 coding DNA: TGTGCCAGCAGTTTCCCCCTAGCGGGAGGGCGGGGTGAGCAGTTCTTC. Its translation is CASSFPLAGGRGEQFF.

The chain joins TRBV7-3 to TRBJ2-3; the D is unclear. The V gene lost 0 bases and the J gene lost 0 bases, with 4 bases spanning the gap. CDR1 and CDR2 (germline): SGHTA, FQGTGA. This CDR3 is built from 14 residues. This CDR3 reads CASSLTPSTDTQYF. CDR3 sequence (DNA): TGTGCCAGCAGCTTAACCCCTAGCACAGATACGCAGTATTTT.

CDR3 loop: CASTRQVGGNTEAFF. The CDR3, as DNA: TGTGCCAGCACCCGGCAGGTTGGGGGCAACACTGAAGCTTTCTTT. This chain uses TRBV28 with TRBJ1-1; weak D call: TRBD1 (6 bases). The germline V gene encodes CDR1 MDHEN and CDR2 SYDVKM. This CDR3 comprises 15 residues. Trimming took 7 bases from V and 2 from J, leaving 17 bases between them.

The V gene is TRBV3-1 (or the pseudogene TRBV3-2), the J gene TRBJ2-2; 9 bases are a match to TRBD2. Losses at the gene ends were 4 bases for V and 0 bases for J; bases not matched to a gene: 6. Germline loops: CDR1 LGHDT, CDR2 YNNKEL (reference sequence). The CDR3 loop spans 17 amino acids. CDR3 nucleotides: TGTGCCAGCAGCCCCTATAGCGGGAGATCGAACACCGGGGAGCTGTTTTTT. It yields the protein CASSPYSGRSNTGELFF.

The chain couples TRBV10-3 to TRBJ2-1, with D possibly matching TRBD2 (5 bases). There are 14 residues in the CDR3. Germline V lookup: CDR1 ENHRY, CDR2 SYGVKD. The V gene lost 10 bases and the J gene lost 5 bases, with 18 bases spanning the gap. DNA for the CDR3: TGTGCCACCCGGGGTGGAGTGGCCGACAATGAGCAGTTCTTC. Translating it yields CATRGGVADNEQFF.

This clone occurred a few times. Here the CDR3 reads CASSIGGLSNQPQHF. The CDR3 DNA is TGTGCCAGTAGTATAGGCGGACTTAGCAATCAGCCCCAGCATTTT. The chain is built from TRBV19 and TRBJ1-5; D gene uncertain. Germline V gene data show CDR1 as LNHDA and CDR2 as SQIVND (reference sequence). This CDR3 contains 15 residues. The germline V and J ends were trimmed by 1 base and 0 bases, with 7 bases remaining between them.

The rearrangement uses TRBV14 and TRBJ1-1; a possible D gene is TRBD1 (5 bases). Germline assignment: CDR1 SGHDN and CDR2 FVKESK. The V end lost 3 bases, the J end lost 3 bases, and 8 bases lay between the germline ends. The CDR3 covers 13 residues. The CDR3 reads CASSQGLDTEAFF. The CDR3 DNA is TGTGCCAGCAGCCAGGGACTTGACACTGAAGCTTTCTTT.

This chain joins TRBV19 and TRBJ1-6; D is perhaps TRBD1 (5 bases). Germline CDR1 reads LNHDA; CDR2 reads SQIVND (reference sequence). Trimming stripped 5 bases from V and 4 bases from J, with 12 bases between. The CDR3 runs to 15 residues. The CDR3 loop is CASSLGGEYNSPLHF. DNA of the CDR3: TGTGCCAGTAGTCTGGGGGGGGAATATAATTCACCCCTCCACTTT. Combining the CDR3 with reference TRBV19 and TRBJ1-6 gives the whole variable domain DGGITQSPKYLFRKEGQNVTLSCEQNLNHDAMYWYRQDPGQGLRLIYYSQIVNDFQKGDIAEGYSVSREKKESFPLTVTSAQKNPTAFYLCASSLGGEYNSPLHFGNGTRLTVT.

The chain employs TRBV15 and TRBJ2-1; no firm D call. Germline V gene lookup returns CDR1 LNHNV and CDR2 YYDKDF (reference sequence). The CDR3 spans 15 residues. The ends were cut back, 1 base at V and 4 bases at J, with 11 bases in the middle. The CDR3 here is CATSRVEVLYNEQFF. CDR3 nucleotides: TGTGCCACCAGCAGAGTTGAGGTACTTTACAATGAGCAGTTCTTC.